The present TCR beta chain was sequenced within a study of cytomegalovirus exposure and HLA in healthy donors. Findings and caveats of the study: Through in vitro validation, a few CMV-associated chains were shown to be specific for CMV antigens. For TCR beta chains, V- and J-gene trimming was later linked to a missense DCLRE1C variant. Several top significant clusters appeared, in a later analysis, to be linked to common viral pathogens.

Trimming removed 5 bases from V and 7 bases from J, with 12 bases in between. Germline V gene data show CDR1 as SEHNR and CDR2 as FQNEAQ (reference sequence). The CDR3 totals 12 residues. The PCR used 60 Vbeta and 13 Jbeta primers. The method was immunoSEQ multiplex PCR; TCRdb's version includes in-frame clones alone and lacks a portion of them. The sample lists roughly 180,000 clones, 75% to 85% seen once, with approximately 1.2% in the top ten. A note on this clone: No antigen is known for it.

This clonotype originated in a girl aged 2 to 9 in good health and CMV-seropositive. V is TRBV7-9 and J is TRBJ2-7, with unresolved D. The sample taken for sequencing was PBMCs. This CDR3 is CASSPAFAEQYF. CDR3 nucleotide sequence: TGTGCCAGCAGCCCCGCATTTGCGGAGCAGTACTTC.